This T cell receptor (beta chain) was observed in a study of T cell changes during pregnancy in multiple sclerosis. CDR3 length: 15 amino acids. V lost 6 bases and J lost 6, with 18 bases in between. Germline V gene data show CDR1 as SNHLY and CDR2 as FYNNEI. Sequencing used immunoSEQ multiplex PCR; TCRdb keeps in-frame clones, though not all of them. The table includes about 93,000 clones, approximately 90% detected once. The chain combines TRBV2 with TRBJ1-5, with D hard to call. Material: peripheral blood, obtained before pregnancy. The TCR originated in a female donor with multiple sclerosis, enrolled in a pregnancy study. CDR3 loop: CASSIITDAGQPQHF. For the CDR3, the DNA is TGTGCCAGCAGCATCATTACCGACGCGGGTCAGCCCCAGCATTTT.